The rows below give T cell receptor beta chains drawn from one sample of a study of a mutant IDH1 vaccine in newly diagnosed glioma. Antigens of these TCRs are unknown. TCRdb's copy holds only in-frame clones and misses some; the assay was immunoSEQ multiplex PCR. The sample holds over 55,000 clones, roughly 79% seen once. The sequenced sample was PBMCs, obtained from a glioma patient whose treatment included an IDH1 peptide vaccine. Source of these receptors: a man aged 40-49 years with glioma. The CDR3 runs from the conserved cysteine through the conserved F or W. Each record gives: CDR3 DNA, CDR3 protein, clone size, V gene, D gene, J gene. The D gene is left open where the match is weak. Not all rows give a size; the values are once, few, many and, for expanded clones, a class.

cdr3_nt: TGTGCCAGCAGTTACCCGGACGGGGCCACCTACGAGCAGTACTTC
cdr3_aa: CASSYPDGATYEQYF
clone_size: -
v_call: TRBV6-6
d_call: -
j_call: TRBJ2-7

cdr3_nt: TGTGCCAGCAGTTTAGGGGGCAGGCTAGCGGATCGCTCCTACAATGAGCAGTTCTTC
cdr3_aa: CASSLGGRLADRSYNEQFF
clone_size: -
v_call: TRBV28
d_call: -
j_call: TRBJ2-1

cdr3_nt: TGTGCCAGCAGCTTGGGGTACAGGCAAAATAGCAATCAGCCCCAGCATTTT
cdr3_aa: CASSLGYRQNSNQPQHF
clone_size: -
v_call: TRBV5-8
d_call: -
j_call: TRBJ1-5

cdr3_nt: TGCGCCAGCAGCTCGGGATTTTTAGGGGACACCATATATTTT
cdr3_aa: CASSSGFLGDTIYF
clone_size: -
v_call: TRBV5-1
d_call: -
j_call: TRBJ1-3

cdr3_nt: TGTGCCTGGAGTCTCTCAGGGACCACTGAAGCTTTCTTT
cdr3_aa: CAWSLSGTTEAFF
clone_size: -
v_call: TRBV30
d_call: -
j_call: TRBJ1-1

cdr3_nt: TGTGCCAGCAGTATCTCCTCTGGGGCCAACGTCCTGACTTTC
cdr3_aa: CASSISSGANVLTF
clone_size: -
v_call: TRBV28
d_call: -
j_call: TRBJ2-6

cdr3_nt: TGTGCCAGCAGCTTGGGTATCCCCCCCGAGGGCTACACCTTC
cdr3_aa: CASSLGIPPEGYTF
clone_size: -
v_call: TRBV5-4
d_call: -
j_call: TRBJ1-2

cdr3_nt: TGTGCCAGCAGCTTCCCATTTCAGCCCCAGCATTTT
cdr3_aa: CASSFPFQPQHF
clone_size: few
v_call: TRBV7-2
d_call: -
j_call: TRBJ1-5

cdr3_nt: TGTGCCAGCGAAGCCGAATTTAGGAATCAGCCCCAGCATTTT
cdr3_aa: CASEAEFRNQPQHF
clone_size: few
v_call: TRBV5-4
d_call: -
j_call: TRBJ1-5

cdr3_nt: TGTGCCAGTAGTATAGATCACCAGGGGAGGGATGGCTACACCTTC
cdr3_aa: CASSIDHQGRDGYTF
clone_size: -
v_call: TRBV19
d_call: -
j_call: TRBJ1-2

cdr3_nt: TGTGCCAGCAGCCCCCTCTGGGCGGGGAATGAGCAGTTCTTC
cdr3_aa: CASSPLWAGNEQFF
clone_size: -
v_call: TRBV11-2
d_call: -
j_call: TRBJ2-1

cdr3_nt: TGTGCCAGCAGCTTGGACAGGGGGCGGTTTGAGCAGTACTTC
cdr3_aa: CASSLDRGRFEQYF
clone_size: -
v_call: TRBV7-2
d_call: TRBD1
j_call: TRBJ2-7

cdr3_nt: TGTGCCAGCAGCTTAGATCGCGGGGGCAATTCACCCCTCCACTTT
cdr3_aa: CASSLDRGGNSPLHF
clone_size: -
v_call: TRBV11-2
d_call: -
j_call: TRBJ1-6

cdr3_nt: TGCAGCGCTCCGACTAGCGGGACCCTTGGTGAGCAGTTCTTC
cdr3_aa: CSAPTSGTLGEQFF
clone_size: -
v_call: TRBV29-1
d_call: TRBD2
j_call: TRBJ2-1

cdr3_nt: TGTGCCAGCACCGAAGGGCTAGCGGCTCGCAATGAGCAGTTCTTC
cdr3_aa: CASTEGLAARNEQFF
clone_size: -
v_call: TRBV2
d_call: TRBD2
j_call: TRBJ2-1

cdr3_nt: TGTGCCAGCAGTGAAAAGTCTAGCGGATACTACGAGCAGTACTTC
cdr3_aa: CASSEKSSGYYEQYF
clone_size: few
v_call: TRBV6-1
d_call: TRBD2
j_call: TRBJ2-7

cdr3_nt: TGTGCCAGCCAGCGGGGGGGCGTTTACGGTGAGCAGTTCTTC
cdr3_aa: CASQRGGVYGEQFF
clone_size: -
v_call: TRBV10-3
d_call: TRBD2
j_call: TRBJ2-1

cdr3_nt: TGTGCCAGCAGTGCCACCGCTGCTAGCGGGGGGTACAATGAGCAGTTCTTC
cdr3_aa: CASSATAASGGYNEQFF
clone_size: -
v_call: TRBV2
d_call: TRBD2
j_call: TRBJ2-1

cdr3_nt: TGCGCCAGCAGCCAAGATTTTTCCGGGACGGCAAACATTCAGTACTTC
cdr3_aa: CASSQDFSGTANIQYF
clone_size: -
v_call: TRBV4-3
d_call: -
j_call: TRBJ2-4

cdr3_nt: TGTGCCAGCAGTGACGACAGGGGAAGGAGCTATGGCTACACCTTC
cdr3_aa: CASSDDRGRSYGYTF
clone_size: -
v_call: TRBV25-1
d_call: TRBD1
j_call: TRBJ1-2

cdr3_nt: TGCGCCAGCAGACTGGGGACTAGCGGTTTCCTGTACAATGAGCAGTTCTTC
cdr3_aa: CASRLGTSGFLYNEQFF
clone_size: -
v_call: TRBV10-2
d_call: TRBD2
j_call: TRBJ2-1

cdr3_nt: TGTGCCTGGAGTGTAGGGGGGACTGAAGCTTTCTTT
cdr3_aa: CAWSVGGTEAFF
clone_size: medium-sized
v_call: TRBV30
d_call: -
j_call: TRBJ1-1

cdr3_nt: TGTGCCAGCAGCTTGATAAGCGGGATCATGGGTGAGCAGTTCTTC
cdr3_aa: CASSLISGIMGEQFF
clone_size: -
v_call: TRBV5-4
d_call: TRBD2
j_call: TRBJ2-1

cdr3_nt: TGTGCCAGCAGCAGAGCGGGGGGGGCCCTTGGTGAGCAGTTCTTC
cdr3_aa: CASSRAGGALGEQFF
clone_size: -
v_call: TRBV13
d_call: TRBD2
j_call: TRBJ2-1

cdr3_nt: TGTGCCAGCAGCTTAGTTGTGGGCAGGGACCAGTTTTTT
cdr3_aa: CASSLVVGRDQFF
clone_size: -
v_call: TRBV7-8
d_call: -
j_call: TRBJ1-4

cdr3_nt: TGCGCCAGCAAATGGCGCTACAATGAGCAGTTCTTC
cdr3_aa: CASKWRYNEQFF
clone_size: -
v_call: TRBV10-1
d_call: -
j_call: TRBJ2-1

cdr3_nt: TGTGCCAGCAGCCAAAGAGCCGGGACAGGGGGATCTGGGGCCAACGTCCTGACTTTC
cdr3_aa: CASSQRAGTGGSGANVLTF
clone_size: once
v_call: TRBV7-2
d_call: TRBD1
j_call: TRBJ2-6

cdr3_nt: TGTGCCAGCAGCCCGAGCACAGATACGCAGTATTTT
cdr3_aa: CASSPSTDTQYF
clone_size: -
v_call: TRBV7-2
d_call: -
j_call: TRBJ2-3

cdr3_nt: TGTGCCAGCAGTGACGGGACAGGGAACACCGGGGAGCTGTTTTTT
cdr3_aa: CASSDGTGNTGELFF
clone_size: -
v_call: TRBV6-4
d_call: TRBD1
j_call: TRBJ2-2

cdr3_nt: TGCGCCAGCAGCCCGACGGGGACTGAAGCTTTCTTT
cdr3_aa: CASSPTGTEAFF
clone_size: -
v_call: TRBV5-1
d_call: -
j_call: TRBJ1-1

cdr3_nt: TGCGCCAGCTCCCCCCCCGGGACAGGGTCGTATGGCTACACCTTC
cdr3_aa: CASSPPGTGSYGYTF
clone_size: -
v_call: TRBV5-1
d_call: TRBD1
j_call: TRBJ1-2

cdr3_nt: TGTGCCAGCAGCTTCCTACCGACTGGGGCCGGAGAGACCCAGTACTTC
cdr3_aa: CASSFLPTGAGETQYF
clone_size: -
v_call: TRBV7-8
d_call: -
j_call: TRBJ2-5

cdr3_nt: TGCGCCAGCAGTGCTCGCTCCCAAGAGACCCAGTACTTC
cdr3_aa: CASSARSQETQYF
clone_size: -
v_call: TRBV5-1
d_call: -
j_call: TRBJ2-5

cdr3_nt: TGTGCCTCTAAGAGGGGCTCCTACGAGCAGTACTTC
cdr3_aa: CASKRGSYEQYF
clone_size: -
v_call: TRBV6-1
d_call: -
j_call: TRBJ2-7

cdr3_nt: TGTGCCAGTAGCATCTTCAGGGGTGGCTACACCTTC
cdr3_aa: CASSIFRGGYTF
clone_size: -
v_call: TRBV19
d_call: -
j_call: TRBJ1-2

cdr3_nt: TGTGCCAGCAGCTTGAGGCAGGTTTATGGCTACACCTTC
cdr3_aa: CASSLRQVYGYTF
clone_size: few
v_call: TRBV5-6
d_call: -
j_call: TRBJ1-2

cdr3_nt: TGTGCCAGCAGTTTTTACAGGAGGCTAGCGGGAGGGCGGGAGACCCAGTACTTC
cdr3_aa: CASSFYRRLAGGRETQYF
clone_size: -
v_call: TRBV28
d_call: TRBD2
j_call: TRBJ2-5

cdr3_nt: TGTGCCAGCAGCCGCAGGACTAGCAGTGTCAACGAGCAGTACTTC
cdr3_aa: CASSRRTSSVNEQYF
clone_size: -
v_call: TRBV4-2
d_call: TRBD2
j_call: TRBJ2-7

cdr3_nt: TGTGCCACCAGCAGGGAGGGGGATTTACAGCCCCAGCATTTT
cdr3_aa: CATSREGDLQPQHF
clone_size: few
v_call: TRBV15
d_call: -
j_call: TRBJ1-5

cdr3_nt: TGTGCCAGCAGCTTCCAGGGGATGAACACTGAAGCTTTCTTT
cdr3_aa: CASSFQGMNTEAFF
clone_size: -
v_call: TRBV5-4
d_call: -
j_call: TRBJ1-1

cdr3_nt: TGTGCCAGCACCGACCCCGGTGGCCACCCCACTGAAGCTTTCTTT
cdr3_aa: CASTDPGGHPTEAFF
clone_size: few
v_call: TRBV9
d_call: -
j_call: TRBJ1-1